The 17 T cell receptor beta chains presented below share a single source sample, sequenced in a study of control samples from healthy donors and cancer patients. Clones were sequenced by immunoSEQ multiplex PCR, and TCRdb holds only the in-frame ones, with some missing. The sample contains just over 150,000 clones, over 90% of which appear only once. Material for sequencing was blood. These receptors were collected from a middle-aged man in good health.

CDR3 residues: CASSLTSTSGRARGADTQYF. As DNA, the CDR3 is TGTGCCAGCAGCTTAACCTCGACGAGCGGGAGGGCCAGGGGAGCAGATACGCAGTATTTT. V is TRBV13 and J is TRBJ2-3; 10 nucleotides match TRBD2. Germline V gives CDR1 PRHDT, CDR2 FYEKMQ (reference sequence). The CDR3 has 20 residues. J lost 4 bases, V lost 2 bases, and 18 bases had no gene match.

The J gene is TRBJ2-1, the V gene TRBV10-1, with no clear D. The CDR3 length is 18 residues. Germline V gives CDR1 WNHNN, CDR2 SYGVQD (reference sequence). Trimming removed 0 bases at V and 6 bases at J, with 21 bases between. Here the CDR3 reads CASSESQRPLRFFNEQFF. DNA for the CDR3: TGCGCCAGCAGTGAGTCCCAAAGACCCCTAAGGTTTTTCAATGAGCAGTTCTTC.

This chain connects TRBV2 to TRBJ1-5, with D possibly being TRBD1 (5 bases). The length of the CDR3 is 15 residues. Germline V gene data show CDR1 as SNHLY and CDR2 as FYNNEI. V lost 4 bases to trimming and J lost 1 base, with 11 bases between them. DNA for the CDR3: TGTGCCAGCAGTGTTGGCAGGGTAAGCAATCAGCCCCAGCATTTT. It translates to CASSVGRVSNQPQHF.

The count of this clone is one. The V and J genes are TRBV10-2 and TRBJ1-1, with TRBD1 as a possible D gene (5 bases). CDR1 and CDR2 from the germline V gene are WSHSY and SAAADI. The CDR3 covers 15 residues. V was cut by 2 bases and J by 1 base, with 11 bases left in between. The CDR3 sequence: CASSEPWGWNTEAFF. The CDR3 DNA follows: TGCGCCAGCAGTGAGCCTTGGGGCTGGAACACTGAAGCTTTCTTT.

A few counts support this clone. The chain recombines TRBV11-2 with TRBJ1-2, with 8 nucleotides matching TRBD1. CDR3 size: 16 residues. Germline loops: CDR1 SGHAT, CDR2 FQNNGV. V lost 2 bases to trimming and J lost 5 bases; unmatched junction nucleotides: 10. This CDR3 is CASSLQGASIWYGYTF. The CDR3, as DNA: TGTGCCAGCAGCTTACAGGGGGCTTCCATTTGGTATGGCTACACCTTC.

This rearrangement joins TRBV6-6 to TRBJ2-7, with D hard to call. V lost 6 bases to trimming and J lost 3 bases, with 9 bases between them. Germline V gene lookup returns CDR1 MNHNY and CDR2 SVGAGI (reference sequence). The CDR3 sequence is 12 residues long. This CDR3 is CASSLDFYEQYF. The CDR3 coding sequence is TGTGCCAGCAGCTTAGACTTCTACGAGCAGTACTTC.

This chain joins TRBV9 and TRBJ1-4; 7 positions match TRBD1. Losses at the gene ends were 5 bases for V and 0 bases for J; bases not matched to a gene: 13. This CDR3 spans 18 amino acids. The germline V gene encodes CDR1 SGDLS and CDR2 YYNGEE. The CDR3 loop is CASSTETGTEATNEKLFF. In nucleotides, the CDR3 is TGTGCCAGCAGTACCGAAACCGGGACAGAAGCAACTAATGAAAAACTGTTTTTT.

V is TRBV6-5 and J is TRBJ2-3, with D perhaps matching TRBD2 (5 bases). V was pared by 2 bases and J by 0 bases, with 9 bases between. Germline V gene sequence: CDR1 MNHEY, CDR2 SVGAGI. This CDR3 comprises 15 residues. CDR3: CASSYGGWSTDTQYF. CDR3 bases: TGTGCCAGCAGTTACGGAGGTTGGAGCACAGATACGCAGTATTTT.

The chain joins TRBV25-1 to TRBJ2-2, with TRBD2 identical over 10 bases. The V segment lost 4 bases and the J segment 7 bases; nucleotides outside the gene matches: 12. Germline values: CDR1 MGHDK, CDR2 SYGVNS. The CDR3 is 17 amino acids. The CDR3 loop is CASSGAGLAALNGELFF. CDR3 in DNA: TGTGCCAGCAGTGGCGCCGGACTAGCGGCTTTAAACGGGGAGCTGTTTTTT.

The CDR3 reads CASSTRTLTYEQYF. The CDR3 DNA sequence: TGCGCCAGCAGCACTCGGACTTTGACCTACGAGCAGTACTTC. The rearrangement links TRBV4-1 to TRBJ2-7; D perhaps matches TRBD2 (5 bases). V lost 5 bases, J lost 2 bases, and 13 bases lay in between. This CDR3 region has 14 residues. Germline V gives CDR1 MGHRA, CDR2 YSYEKL.

This chain connects TRBV24-1 to TRBJ2-2; D gene uncertain. The V gene lost 3 bases and the J gene lost 9 bases, with 4 bases spanning the gap. CDR1 and CDR2 (germline): KGHDR, SFDVKD. The CDR3 spans 11 residues. CDR3 sequence reads: CATSDERELFF. The CDR3 DNA follows: TGTGCCACCAGTGATGAGAGGGAGCTGTTTTTT.

With regard to this clone: Germline is not matched at one junction end, which may reflect a read error. This chain uses TRBV6-5 with TRBJ2-7; no reliable D call. Germline CDR1 and CDR2: MNHEY and SVGAGI. This CDR3 spans 14 amino acids. In nucleotides, the CDR3 is TGTGCCAGCAGTGACTCCTTGAGCTCCTACGAGCAGTACTTC. Protein: CASSDSLSSYEQYF.

The gene calls are TRBV5-4 and TRBJ2-5; the match to TRBD2 covers 8 bases. The CDR3 is made up of 16 amino acids. The V gene end was trimmed by 0 bases and the J gene end by 7 bases; junction bases not matched to a gene: 11. Looked up from germline, CDR1 is SGHNT and CDR2 is YYREEE (reference sequence). Here the CDR3 DNA reads TGTGCCAGCAGCTTGGGGGGTAGCGGGACATCGGGGACCCAGTACTTC. Translated, it gives CASSLGGSGTSGTQYF. The whole variable domain, filled in from reference TRBV5-4 and TRBJ2-5, reads ETGVTQSPTHLIKTRGQQVTLRCSSQSGHNTVSWYQQALGQGPQFIFQYYREEENGRGNFPPRFSGLQFPNYSSELNVNALELDDSALYLCASSLGGSGTSGTQYFGPGTRLLVL.

The rearrangement links TRBV12-5 to TRBJ2-1, with D perhaps matching TRBD1 (5 bases). From germline, CDR1 is LGHNT and CDR2 FRNRAP. CDR3 length: 16 residues. Trimming shortened V by 2 bases and J by 4 bases, and 15 bases separated the two germline ends. The CDR3 region is CASGLPPRQPYNEQFF. As DNA, the CDR3 is TGTGCTAGTGGTTTGCCCCCCAGACAGCCATACAATGAGCAGTTCTTC.

The V and J genes are TRBV6-5 and TRBJ1-1, with TRBD1 as a possible D gene (5 bases). The V and J ends lost 2 bases and 5 bases respectively, with 9 bases between them. Germline values: CDR1 MNHEY, CDR2 SVGAGI. This CDR3 spans 13 amino acids. The CDR3 DNA follows: TGTGCCAGCAGTTACGGGGGTGGAACTGAAGCTTTCTTT. It specifies CASSYGGGTEAFF.

The chain carries TRBV4-1 and TRBJ2-1; 9 bases agree with TRBD2. The ends lost 4 bases at V and 4 bases at J; junction bases unmatched: 17. Germline V gene lookup returns CDR1 MGHRA and CDR2 YSYEKL. CDR3 length: 19 amino acids. CDR3 coding DNA: TGCGCCAGCAGCCCCTCCGGGACTAGCACTTCAGGGGGATACAATGAGCAGTTCTTC. It translates to CASSPSGTSTSGGYNEQFF.

The chain couples TRBV27 to TRBJ2-1; 7 bases line up with TRBD1. The germline gives CDR1 MNHEY, CDR2 SMNVEV (reference sequence). The V gene end was trimmed by 6 bases and the J gene end by 4 bases; junction bases not matched to a gene: 12. The CDR3 is 16 residues long. The DNA of the CDR3 is TGTGCCAGCAGCATACTCGACAGGGTAGTGTACAATGAGCAGTTCTTC. It specifies CASSILDRVVYNEQFF.